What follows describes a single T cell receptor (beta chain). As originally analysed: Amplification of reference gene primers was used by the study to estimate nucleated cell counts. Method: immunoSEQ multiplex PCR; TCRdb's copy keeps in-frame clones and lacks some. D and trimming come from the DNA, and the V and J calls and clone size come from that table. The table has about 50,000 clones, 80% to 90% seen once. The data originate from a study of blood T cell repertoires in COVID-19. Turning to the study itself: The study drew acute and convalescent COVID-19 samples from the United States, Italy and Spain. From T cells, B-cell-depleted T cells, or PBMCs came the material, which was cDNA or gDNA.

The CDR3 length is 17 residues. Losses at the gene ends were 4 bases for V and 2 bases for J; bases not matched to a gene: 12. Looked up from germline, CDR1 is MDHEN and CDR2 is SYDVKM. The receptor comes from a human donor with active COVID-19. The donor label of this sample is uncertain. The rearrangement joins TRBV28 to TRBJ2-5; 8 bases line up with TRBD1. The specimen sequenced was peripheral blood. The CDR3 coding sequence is TGTGCCAGCAGTTCCCAGTTGGACAGGGTCGGACAAGAGACCCAGTACTTC. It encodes CASSSQLDRVGQETQYF.